The source of this TCR beta chain is a study of early T cells in non-severe SARS-CoV-2 infection. Study context: The study sequenced bulk RNA from unsorted whole blood, with chains unpaired. Overall study results and limits: Anti-spike CD8 responses were favored by VDJdb matching, which missed private and CD4 specificities.

cDNA molecules, individually, were tagged with unique molecular identifiers. TCRdb passed the 5' RACE reads through MiXCR, listing each CDR3 protein once. The repertoire holds tens of thousands of distinct CDR3 sequences, with under 7.5% as singletons. Trimming removed 0 bases from V and 5 bases from J, with 11 bases in between. The length of the CDR3 is 14 residues. Germline V gene sequence: CDR1 SGHTA, CDR2 FQGNSA. The table lists this clonotype with many counts. Its antigen is as yet unknown. The sequence was collected from an adult who was a healthcare worker with PCR-confirmed SARS-CoV-2 infection or an uninfected control (not recorded which). J is TRBJ2-7 and V is TRBV7-2; the D is unclear. Material: whole blood, obtained at baseline. CDR3 sequence reads: CASSLASGVDEQYF. The CDR3 DNA reads TGTGCCAGCAGCTTAGCGTCAGGAGTGGACGAGCAGTACTTC.